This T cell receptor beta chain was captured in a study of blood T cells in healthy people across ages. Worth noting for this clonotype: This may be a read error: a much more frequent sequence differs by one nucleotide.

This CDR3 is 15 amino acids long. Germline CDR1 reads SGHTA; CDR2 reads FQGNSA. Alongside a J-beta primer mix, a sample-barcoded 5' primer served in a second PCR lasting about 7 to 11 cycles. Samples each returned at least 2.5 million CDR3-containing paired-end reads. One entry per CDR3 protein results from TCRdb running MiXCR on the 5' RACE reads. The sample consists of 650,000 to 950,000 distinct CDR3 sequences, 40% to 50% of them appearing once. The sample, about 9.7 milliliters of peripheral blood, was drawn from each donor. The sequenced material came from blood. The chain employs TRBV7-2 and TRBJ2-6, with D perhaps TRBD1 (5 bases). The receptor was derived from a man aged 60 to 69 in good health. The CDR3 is CASSLVRSGANVPTF. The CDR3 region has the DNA TGTGCCAGCAGCTTAGTCAGGTCTGGGGCCAACGTCCCGACTTTC.